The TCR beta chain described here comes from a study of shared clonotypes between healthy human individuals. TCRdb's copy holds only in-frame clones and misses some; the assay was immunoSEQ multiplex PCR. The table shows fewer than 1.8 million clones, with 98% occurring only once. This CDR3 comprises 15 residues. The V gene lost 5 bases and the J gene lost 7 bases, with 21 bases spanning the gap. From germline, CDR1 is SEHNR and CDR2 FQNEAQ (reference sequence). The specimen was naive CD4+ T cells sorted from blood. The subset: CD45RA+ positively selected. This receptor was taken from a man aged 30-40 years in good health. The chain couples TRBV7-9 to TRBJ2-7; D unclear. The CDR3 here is CASSLHGVGLEEQYF. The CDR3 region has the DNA TGTGCCAGCAGCCTCCATGGGGTGGGTCTGGAAGAGCAGTACTTC.